This T cell receptor (beta chain) is drawn from a study of blood T cell repertoires in COVID-19. About the research overall: The United States, Italy and Spain were the sources of the acute and convalescent COVID-19 samples. Sources were T cells, B-cell-depleted T cells, or PBMCs; the material itself was cDNA or gDNA.

Allocation to cohorts depended on clinical history reported by the participants. The CDR3 is made up of 15 amino acids. CDR1 is MNHEY and CDR2 is SVGAGI in the germline V gene. The trim removed 4 bases at V and 3 bases at J, leaving 4 bases unmatched. Under the authors' procedure: Reference gene primer amplification yielded estimated nucleated cell counts. The assay was immunoSEQ multiplex PCR, and TCRdb's table has in-frame clones only and misses some. V, J and clone size derive from that table, while D and trimming were established from the DNA sequence. This table holds about 220,000 clones, less than 90% found once.

V and J are TRBV6-5 and TRBJ1-5; 9 positions agree with TRBD1. This receptor was obtained from a woman between 25 and 40 years old who had recovered from COVID-19. The sequencing sample was made of PBMCs or T cells enriched from blood (not recorded which). The CDR3 is CASSLTGGVNQPQHF. The CDR3 DNA follows: TGTGCCAGCAGTTTAACAGGGGGCGTCAATCAGCCCCAGCATTTT.